This entry lists 18 T cell receptor beta chains sequenced from one sample in a study of T cells in Graves' hyperthyroidism and ophthalmopathy. Researchers amplified the TCR beta CDR3 regions from RNA transcripts. The TCR CDR3 was amplified in a first-round RT-PCR using the HTBI primer set. TCRdb processed the multiplex PCR reads anew with MiXCR; each CDR3 protein has one entry. This table has approximately 590,000 distinct CDR3 sequences, about 45% appearing once. Specimen: peripheral blood or thyroid tissue (not recorded which). Receptors were obtained from a woman under 30 with Graves' hyperthyroidism.

In its sample, this clonotype was seen a few times. This chain joins TRBV6-6 and TRBJ1-1; D remains ambiguous. Looked up from germline, CDR1 is MNHNY and CDR2 is SVGAGI (reference sequence). The CDR3 is made up of 16 amino acids. V lost 4 bases and J lost 1, with 16 bases in between. This CDR3 reads CASSLPLPRSNTEAFF. CDR3 DNA sequence: TGTGCCAGCAGTTTACCTCTTCCCCGGTCGAACACTGAAGCTTTCTTT.

This clonotype was found many times. The chain couples TRBV5-8 to TRBJ2-5; D uncertain. The CDR3 loop spans 12 amino acids. Germline CDR1 reads SGHTS; CDR2 reads YDEGEE. Trimming took off 3 bases at V and 7 bases at J, with 10 bases between the two ends. The CDR3 region has the DNA TGTGCCAGCAGCTCATTATCGAGGACCCAGTACTTC. This sequence encodes CASSSLSRTQYF.

This chain joins TRBV29-1 and TRBJ2-5; D is undetermined. Trimming pared 6 bases from V and 7 bases from J, leaving 6 bases between. From germline, CDR1 is SQVTM and CDR2 ANQGSEA. The CDR3 is made up of 9 amino acids. CDR3 region: CSVVGTQYF. The DNA of the CDR3 is TGCAGCGTCGTGGGGACCCAGTACTTC.

V usage is TRBV7-6 and J usage is TRBJ1-4; possible D gene TRBD1, 5 bases. V was pared by 1 base and J by 8 bases, with 11 bases between. Germline V gene data show CDR1 as SGHVS and CDR2 as FNYEAQ. This CDR3 is built from 14 residues. DNA of the CDR3: TGTGCCAGCAGCTTAGAGGGGATGGGGGAAAAACTGTTTTTT. Translating it yields CASSLEGMGEKLFF.

The J gene is TRBJ1-6, the V gene TRBV10-2; D ambiguous. Trimming left V 0 bases short and J 9 bases short, with 12 bases between. The CDR3 consists of 15 residues. Germline CDR1 reads WSHSY; CDR2 reads SAAADI. The CDR3 spells CASSESRALSSPLHF. CDR3 DNA sequence: TGCGCCAGCAGTGAGTCGAGGGCCCTGAGTTCACCCCTCCACTTT.

This clonotype was counted ten times or more. This rearrangement joins TRBV7-6 to TRBJ1-4, with unresolved D. V was shortened by 5 bases and J by 8 bases, with 12 bases between the two germline ends. Germline loops: CDR1 SGHVS, CDR2 FNYEAQ. This CDR3 is 13 amino acids long. CDR3 coding DNA: TGTGCCAGCAGCCCGGGAGGAGACGAAAAACTGTTTTTT. Translated: CASSPGGDEKLFF.

This clonotype was picked up many times. The V gene is TRBV7-2, the J gene TRBJ2-5; no definite D call. Germline-derived CDR1 and CDR2 are SGHTA and FQGNSA. V was clipped by 1 base and J by 1 base, with 13 bases between them. This CDR3 is 16 amino acids long. The CDR3 loop is CASSLDRVLSQETQYF. The DNA of the CDR3 is TGTGCCAGCAGCTTAGATCGGGTCCTTAGCCAAGAGACCCAGTACTTC.

In this sample, this clonotype turned up a few times. This chain joins TRBV7-9 and TRBJ2-7, with TRBD2 matching over 10 bases. Trimming at V came to 5 bases and at J to 7 bases, leaving 8 bases not matched to a gene. CDR1 SEHNR and CDR2 FQNEAQ come from the germline V gene (reference sequence). The CDR3 runs to 14 residues. This CDR3 is CASSPAGGRGEQYF. CDR3 DNA sequence: TGTGCCAGCAGCCCAGCGGGAGGGCGTGGAGAGCAGTACTTC.

Note on this clonotype: No DNA is shown, since the ends of the CDR3 on it are uncertain; the CDR3 is the one TCRdb lists. The chain has TRBV11-2 and TRBJ1-2. Germline lookup yields CDR1 SGHAT and CDR2 FQNNGV. The CDR3 length equals 20 residues, ends included. Here the CDR3 reads CAGSFYICSVAESTNYGYTF.

This clonotype occurred many times. The chain couples TRBV29-1 to TRBJ1-2; no definite D call. The CDR3 sequence is 12 residues long. Trimming pared 2 bases from V and 6 bases from J, leaving 10 bases between. Per the germline V gene, CDR1 is SQVTM and CDR2 is ANQGSEA. CDR3 sequence (DNA): TGCAGCGTTGAAACGCATTCTGATGGCTACACCTTC. This encodes CSVETHSDGYTF.

The J gene is TRBJ2-5, the V gene TRBV20-1; perhaps TRBD1 as D (6 bases). Germline V gene sequence: CDR1 DFQATT, CDR2 SNEGSKA (reference sequence). The V gene lost 6 bases and the J gene lost 5 bases, with 25 bases spanning the gap. This CDR3 region has 16 residues. The CDR3 coding sequence is TGCAGTGCAAAGCAGGGGTCAGTCGTGCGTGCCGAGACCCAGTACTTC. Its translation is CSAKQGSVVRAETQYF.

This rearrangement joins TRBV10-3 to TRBJ1-4; maybe TRBD1 (6 bases). This CDR3 is built from 14 residues. Trimming cost V 6 bases and J 7 bases, with 15 bases left between them. Germline V CDR1 and CDR2: ENHRY, SYGVKD. The CDR3 DNA sequence: TGTGCCATCAGCTTAACAGGGCAGGGTGAAAAACTGTTTTTT. It is translated as CAISLTGQGEKLFF.

The rearrangement uses TRBV15 and TRBJ2-7; D is perhaps TRBD2 (5 bases). Deletions cut 3 bases from V and 7 bases from J, with 16 bases between. Germline V gene data show CDR1 as LNHNV and CDR2 as YYDKDF (reference sequence). The CDR3 is 14 residues long. CDR3 bases: TGTGCCACCAGCAGCCCCGGGTCCTGGGAGGAGCAGTACTTC. It encodes CATSSPGSWEEQYF.

This clonotype showed up just a few times. The chain carries TRBV10-3 and TRBJ2-3; the D gene is possibly TRBD2 (6 bases). Deletions cut 6 bases from V and 1 base from J, with 11 bases between. Germline V CDR1 and CDR2: ENHRY, SYGVKD. The CDR3 length is 14 residues. The CDR3 DNA reads TGTGCCATCAGACGCGGGAACGGCACAGATACGCAGTATTTT. Residues: CAIRRGNGTDTQYF.

This clonotype came up many times. The chain carries TRBV10-1 and TRBJ2-7; 10 nucleotides align to TRBD2. The CDR3 runs to 12 residues. V dropped 8 bases and J dropped 6; count of bases not matched to a gene: 4. The germline V gene has CDR1 WNHNN and CDR2 SYGVQD (reference sequence). The CDR3 is CASGTSEREQYF. For the CDR3, the DNA is TGCGCCAGCGGGACTAGCGAGCGCGAGCAGTACTTC.

This sequence joins TRBV14 and TRBJ1-2, with 7 bases aligning to TRBD1. V was clipped by 4 bases and J by 1 base; unmatched bases: 9. The CDR3 covers 16 residues. Germline CDR1 and CDR2: SGHDN and FVKESK. The CDR3 protein is CASSPGTDADNYGYTF. CDR3 nucleotide sequence: TGTGCCAGCAGCCCCGGGACAGATGCGGATAACTATGGCTACACCTTC. The full variable domain, completed using reference TRBV14 and TRBJ1-2, is EAGVTQFPSHSVIEKGQTVTLRCDPISGHDNLYWYRRVMGKEIKFLLHFVKESKQDESGMPNNRFLAERTGGTYSTLKVQPAELEDSGVYFCASSPGTDADNYGYTFGSGTRLTVV.

Only a few counts were recorded for this clonotype. This rearrangement joins TRBV7-9 to TRBJ2-5; D is unresolved. Between the trimmed V and J ends, which lost 5 bases and 2 bases, there was a span of 15 bases. This CDR3 region has 15 residues. The germline gives CDR1 SEHNR, CDR2 FQNEAQ (reference sequence). CDR3 sequence: CASSQDWRSQETQYF. CDR3 nucleotides: TGTGCCAGCAGCCAAGACTGGCGCAGTCAAGAGACCCAGTACTTC.

The chain couples TRBV11-2 to TRBJ2-1; 7 positions agree with TRBD1. Germline CDR1 is SGHAT and CDR2 is FQNNGV. The CDR3 is 14 amino acids. The J segment lost 7 bases and the V segment lost 6 bases, leaving 9 bases of the junction unmatched. CDR3 residues: CASSPDRVGNEQFF. The CDR3 DNA reads as TGTGCCAGCAGTCCAGACAGGGTAGGAAATGAGCAGTTCTTC.